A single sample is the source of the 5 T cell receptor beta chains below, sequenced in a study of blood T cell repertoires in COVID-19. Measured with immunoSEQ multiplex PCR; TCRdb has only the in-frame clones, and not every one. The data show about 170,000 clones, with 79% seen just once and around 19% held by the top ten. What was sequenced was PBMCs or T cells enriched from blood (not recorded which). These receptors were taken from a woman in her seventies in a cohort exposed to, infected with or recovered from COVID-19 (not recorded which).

The CDR3 sequence is CASSGVIGDSRREQYF. CDR3 bases: TGTGCCAGCAGTGGAGTAATCGGGGACAGTCGAAGGGAGCAGTACTTC. This chain uses TRBV2 with TRBJ2-7; 7 bases line up with TRBD1. Germline CDR1 reads SNHLY; CDR2 reads FYNNEI. Trimming cost V 4 bases and J 7 bases; bases outside gene matches: 16. CDR3 size: 16 residues.

CDR3 amino acids: CAISDETKNTGELFF. CDR3 nucleotides: TGTGCCATCAGTGATGAGACTAAGAACACCGGGGAGCTGTTTTTT. The V call is TRBV10-3, the J call TRBJ2-2, with D possibly matching TRBD2 (5 bases). V shed 3 bases and J shed 1 base, with 9 bases lying between them. The CDR3 consists of 15 residues. The germline V gene has CDR1 ENHRY and CDR2 SYGVKD.

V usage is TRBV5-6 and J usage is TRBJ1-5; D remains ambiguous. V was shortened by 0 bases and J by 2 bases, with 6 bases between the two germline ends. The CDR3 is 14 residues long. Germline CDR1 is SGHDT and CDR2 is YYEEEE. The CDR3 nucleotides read TGTGCCAGCAGCTTGGGAGGTCGCAATCAGCCCCAGCATTTT. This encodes CASSLGGRNQPQHF.

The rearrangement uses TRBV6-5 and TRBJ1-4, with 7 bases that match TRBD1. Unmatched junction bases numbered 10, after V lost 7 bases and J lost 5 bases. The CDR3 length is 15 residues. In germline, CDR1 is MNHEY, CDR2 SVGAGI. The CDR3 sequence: CASTKPTGANEKLFF. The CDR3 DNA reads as TGTGCCAGCACTAAACCTACAGGGGCGAATGAAAAACTGTTTTTT.

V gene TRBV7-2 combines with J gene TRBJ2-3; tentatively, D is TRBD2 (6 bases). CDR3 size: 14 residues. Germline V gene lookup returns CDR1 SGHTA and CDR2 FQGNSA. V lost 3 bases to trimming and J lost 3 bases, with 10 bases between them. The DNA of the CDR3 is TGTGCCAGCAGCTTGATCAGCGGGACAGATACGCAGTATTTT. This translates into CASSLISGTDTQYF. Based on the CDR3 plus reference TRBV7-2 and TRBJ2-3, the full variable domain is GAGVSQSPSNKVTEKGKDVELRCDPISGHTALYWYRQSLGQGLEFLIYFQGNSAPDKSGLPSDRFSAERTGGSVSTLTIQRTQQEDSAVYLCASSLISGTDTQYFGPGTRLTVL.